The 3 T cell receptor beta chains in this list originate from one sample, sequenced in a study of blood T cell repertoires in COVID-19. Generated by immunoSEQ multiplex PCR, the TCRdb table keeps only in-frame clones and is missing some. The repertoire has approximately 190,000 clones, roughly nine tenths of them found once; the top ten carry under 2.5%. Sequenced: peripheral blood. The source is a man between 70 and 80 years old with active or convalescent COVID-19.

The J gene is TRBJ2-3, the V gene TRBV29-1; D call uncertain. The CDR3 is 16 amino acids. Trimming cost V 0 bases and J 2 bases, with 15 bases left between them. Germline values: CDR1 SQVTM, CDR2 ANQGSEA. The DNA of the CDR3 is TGCAGCGTTGAAGAAGATCAGACACCCCACACAGATACGCAGTATTTT. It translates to CSVEEDQTPHTDTQYF.

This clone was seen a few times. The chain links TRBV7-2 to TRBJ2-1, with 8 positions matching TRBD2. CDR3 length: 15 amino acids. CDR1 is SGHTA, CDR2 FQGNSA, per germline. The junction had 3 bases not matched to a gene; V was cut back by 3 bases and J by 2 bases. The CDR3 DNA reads TGTGCCAGCAGCTTTCGGCGGGGGGCCTACAATGAGCAGTTCTTC. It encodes CASSFRRGAYNEQFF. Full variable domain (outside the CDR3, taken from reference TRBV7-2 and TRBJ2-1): GAGVSQSPSNKVTEKGKDVELRCDPISGHTALYWYRQSLGQGLEFLIYFQGNSAPDKSGLPSDRFSAERTGGSVSTLTIQRTQQEDSAVYLCASSFRRGAYNEQFFGPGTRLTVL.

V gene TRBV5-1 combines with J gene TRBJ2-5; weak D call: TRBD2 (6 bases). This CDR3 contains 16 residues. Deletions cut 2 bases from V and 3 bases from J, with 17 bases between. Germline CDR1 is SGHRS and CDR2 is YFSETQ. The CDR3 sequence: CASSLVVSGAKETQYF. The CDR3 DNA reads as TGCGCCAGCAGCTTAGTTGTTAGCGGAGCCAAAGAGACCCAGTACTTC.